The 25 T cell receptor beta chains in this list originate from one sample, sequenced in a study of molecular identifiers for immune sequencing clone quantification. TCRdb itself ran the PCR reads through MiXCR, one entry per CDR3 protein. The sample records 300,000 to 400,000 distinct CDR3 sequences, 24% being singletons. Sequenced input: naive CD8+ T cells from blood, with Jurkat cell RNA spiked in. The subset is: FACS-sorted CD8+CD4-CCR7+CD45RA+ naive T cells. These receptors were taken from a human donor in good health. Some libraries in this study had Jurkat cell RNA spiked in.

Note on this clonotype: At one boundary the junction diverges from the germline segment, which might be a read error. V usage is TRBV27 and J usage is TRBJ1-1; D unclear. The germline CDR1 and CDR2 sequences are MNHEY and SMNVEV (reference sequence). There are 13 residues in the CDR3. The CDR3 here is CASSFTKSTGAFF. For the CDR3, the DNA is TGTGCCAGCAGTTTTACGAAGAGCACTGGAGCTTTCTTT.

This clonotype was found a few times. The V and J genes are TRBV29-1 and TRBJ2-5; D may be TRBD1 (6 bases). The ends were cut back, 6 bases at V and 5 bases at J, with 16 bases in the middle. CDR1 SQVTM and CDR2 ANQGSEA come from the germline V gene. The CDR3 runs to 13 residues. The chain's CDR3 is CSVETGISETQYF. CDR3 DNA sequence: TGCAGCGTCGAAACAGGGATTTCGGAGACCCAGTACTTC. Using reference TRBV29-1 and TRBJ2-5 for the parts outside the CDR3, the full variable domain is SAVISQKPSRDICQRGTSLTIQCQVDSQVTMMFWYRQQPGQSLTLIATANQGSEATYESGFVIDKFPISRPNLTFSTLTVSNMSPEDSSIYLCSVETGISETQYFGPGTRLLVL.

This clonotype was seen ten or more times. The chain uses TRBV30 and TRBJ2-1, with 7 bases lining up with TRBD2. V was pared by 3 bases and J by 7 bases, with 6 bases of the junction left unmatched. Looked up from germline, CDR1 is GTSNPN and CDR2 is SVGIG (reference sequence). This CDR3 is built from 13 residues. Here the CDR3 reads CAWRGSGTNEQFF. In DNA form, the CDR3 reads TGTGCCTGGAGGGGGAGCGGGACGAATGAGCAGTTCTTC.

This clonotype has ten or more counts. The gene calls are TRBV7-9 and TRBJ2-3; 12 nucleotides match TRBD2. The CDR3 contains 17 residues. Germline V gene data show CDR1 as SEHNR and CDR2 as FQNEAQ (reference sequence). V was pared by 5 bases and J by 0 bases, with 6 bases of the junction left unmatched. Here the CDR3 DNA reads TGTGCCAGCAGCGCCGACGGACTAGCGGGAAGCACAGATACGCAGTATTTT. This gives the protein CASSADGLAGSTDTQYF.

This clonotype occurred many times. The chain uses TRBV7-6 and TRBJ1-1, with D maybe TRBD1 (6 bases). This CDR3 comprises 13 residues. V shed 5 bases and J shed 6 bases, with 13 bases lying between them. The V gene's germline CDR1 is SGHVS and CDR2 FNYEAQ. CDR3 bases: TGTGCCAGCAGCATACAGGGTTTGGCTGAAGCTTTCTTT. It is translated as CASSIQGLAEAFF.

This clonotype was recorded at least ten times. The rearrangement uses TRBV28 and TRBJ1-2; possible D gene TRBD1, 5 bases. This CDR3 is built from 16 residues. From germline, CDR1 is MDHEN and CDR2 SYDVKM. The ends were cut back, 6 bases at V and 5 bases at J, with 22 bases in the middle. The CDR3 sequence: CASRPGEGPFHYGYTF. The CDR3 nucleotides read TGTGCCAGCAGACCGGGCGAGGGACCATTTCATTATGGCTACACCTTC.

The rearrangement uses TRBV27 and TRBJ2-5; no clear D. The CDR3 consists of 13 residues. CDR1 is MNHEY, CDR2 SMNVEV, per germline (reference sequence). Trimming pared 3 bases from V and 3 bases from J, leaving 8 bases between. In DNA form, the CDR3 reads TGTGCCAGCAGTTTCGTTTCGGAAGAGACCCAGTACTTC. As protein: CASSFVSEETQYF.

The V call is TRBV3-1, the J call TRBJ2-5, with 8 bases aligning to TRBD2. The V and J ends lost 4 bases and 1 base, in that order; junction bases with no gene match: 8. The CDR3 length is 16 residues. Germline V gene data show CDR1 as LGHDT and CDR2 as YNNKEL (reference sequence). CDR3 in amino acids: CASSPLTGGIQETQYF. As DNA, the CDR3 is TGTGCCAGCAGCCCCCTTACGGGAGGGATCCAAGAGACCCAGTACTTC.

There are many counts of this clonotype. This chain uses TRBV29-1 with TRBJ2-2; TRBD1 aligns across 11 bases. The germline V gene encodes CDR1 SQVTM and CDR2 ANQGSEA. The CDR3 extends over 12 amino acids. V lost 7 bases to trimming and J lost 6 bases; unmatched junction nucleotides: 1. The CDR3 DNA reads TGCAGCGGGACAGGGGGCCCCGGGGAGCTGTTTTTT. It codes for CSGTGGPGELFF.

CDR3 nucleotides: TGTGCCTGGGGCGGGGGCAGTTCAGAGACCCAGTACTTC. This gives the protein CAWGGGSSETQYF. V and J are TRBV30 and TRBJ2-5; D may be TRBD2 (7 bases). The CDR3 is made up of 13 amino acids. Germline CDR1 GTSNPN, CDR2 SVGIG (reference sequence). The germline V and J ends were trimmed by 5 bases and 4 bases, with 14 bases remaining between them.

This clonotype was observed a handful of times. The J gene is TRBJ2-1, the V gene TRBV7-9; 8 bases agree with TRBD1. V lost 5 bases to trimming and J lost 4 bases; unmatched junction nucleotides: 10. CDR3 length: 16 residues. CDR1 is SEHNR and CDR2 is FQNEAQ in the germline V gene (reference sequence). The CDR3 coding sequence is TGTGCCAGCAGCGGAGGGCCGGGACAGGAATACAATGAGCAGTTCTTC. It is translated as CASSGGPGQEYNEQFF.

The gene calls are TRBV27 and TRBJ2-6; no clear D gene. The germline V gene encodes CDR1 MNHEY and CDR2 SMNVEV (reference sequence). V was shortened by 10 bases and J by 0 bases, with 10 bases between the two germline ends. The CDR3 runs to 14 residues. Here the CDR3 reads CATQTFSGANVLTF. In nucleotides, the CDR3 is TGTGCCACCCAGACTTTCTCTGGGGCCAACGTCCTGACTTTC.

This clonotype appeared a few times. The rearrangement links TRBV9 to TRBJ2-5; TRBD2 matches 11 bases. Germline CDR1 and CDR2: SGDLS and YYNGEE. With 1 base clipped from V and 5 bases from J, the junction kept 4 bases outside the gene matches. The CDR3 consists of 15 residues. The CDR3 DNA follows: TGTGCCAGCAGCGTATCCGGGACTAGCGGTGAGACCCAGTACTTC. Amino acid sequence: CASSVSGTSGETQYF.

This clonotype was recorded only once. A much larger clone is a single base away; this may be a read error. The CDR3 loop reads CSVGEGFNTGELFF. Written as DNA, the CDR3 is TGCAGCGTTGGCGAAGGTTTCAACACCGGGGAGCTGTTTTTT. This chain links TRBV29-1 with TRBJ2-2; the D is unclear. Germline lookup yields CDR1 SQVTM and CDR2 ANQGSEA. This CDR3 is 14 amino acids long. Trimming took off 4 bases at V and 2 bases at J, with 11 bases between the two ends.

This clonotype was recorded many times. The rearrangement links TRBV5-1 to TRBJ1-1; unclear D gene. The CDR3 is 13 amino acids. V dropped 0 bases and J dropped 6 bases, with 9 bases sitting between them. Germline CDR1 reads SGHRS; CDR2 reads YFSETQ. The chain's CDR3 is CASSLAVTAEAFF. Here the CDR3 DNA reads TGCGCCAGCAGCTTGGCCGTCACAGCTGAAGCTTTCTTT.

Regarding this clonotype: A single base separates this from a much larger clone, so it may be a read error. J is TRBJ2-5 and V is TRBV7-9; D tentatively reads TRBD1 or TRBD2 (5 bases each). The ends were cut back, 1 base at V and 8 bases at J, with 26 bases in the middle. From germline, CDR1 is SEHNR and CDR2 FQNEAQ (reference sequence). CDR3 length: 18 amino acids. The CDR3 is CASSLEPGPHFASQTQYF. The CDR3 region has the DNA TGTGCCAGCAGCTTAGAACCGGGACCCCATTTCGCCTCGCAAACCCAGTACTTC.

This clonotype appeared many times. This sequence joins TRBV25-1 and TRBJ2-3, with 9 bases lining up with TRBD2. Germline trimming cut 3 bases from V and 4 bases from J; bases unmatched to any gene: 2. This CDR3 is built from 14 residues. Germline V CDR1 and CDR2: MGHDK, SYGVNS. The CDR3 protein is CASSEGLAPDTQYF. The CDR3 region has the DNA TGTGCCAGCAGTGAGGGACTAGCTCCAGATACGCAGTATTTT.

Concerning this clonotype itself: The CDR3 end shows no conserved phenylalanine or tryptophan, and so a read error is likely. Here the CDR3 reads CASSDSAYNSPLHL. The DNA of the CDR3 is TGTGCCAGCAGTGACAGCGCTTATAATTCACCCCTCCACCTT. The chain has TRBV6-6 and TRBJ1-6; possibly TRBD1 for D (5 bases). The CDR3 covers 14 residues. Germline V gene lookup returns CDR1 MNHNY and CDR2 SVGAGI (reference sequence). The germline V and J ends were trimmed by 5 bases and 4 bases, with 9 bases remaining between them.

Only one count was recorded for this clonotype. The J gene is TRBJ2-1, the V gene TRBV30; 8 nucleotides match TRBD2. With 2 bases clipped from V and 2 bases from J, the junction kept 5 bases outside the gene matches. This CDR3 has 15 residues. Germline CDR1 is GTSNPN and CDR2 is SVGIG (reference sequence). DNA for the CDR3: TGTGCCTGGAGTAACGGGAGGGGCCCCTACAATGAGCAGTTCTTC. Amino acids: CAWSNGRGPYNEQFF.

This clonotype was seen only a few times. The chain joins TRBV12-3 or TRBV12-4 to TRBJ2-1; D might be TRBD2 (5 bases). Trimming shortened V by 4 bases and J by 9 bases, and 13 bases separated the two germline ends. This CDR3 spans 13 amino acids. CDR3 DNA sequence: TGTGCCAGCAGTTCTATGGTAGGGAGTGAGCAGTTCTTC. Translating gives CASSSMVGSEQFF.

On this clonotype itself: A much more abundant neighbour one base away suggests this may be a read error. This chain links TRBV7-2 with TRBJ2-3; 8 bases are a match to TRBD1. The CDR3 is 14 residues long. The V gene end was trimmed by 5 bases and the J gene end by 6 bases; junction bases not matched to a gene: 7. Germline-derived CDR1 and CDR2 are SGHTA and FQGNSA. The CDR3: CASSHDRGLDTQYF. For the CDR3, the DNA is TGTGCCAGCAGCCACGACAGGGGCCTTGATACGCAGTATTTT. Together with reference TRBV7-2 and TRBJ2-3, the CDR3 gives the full variable domain: GAGVSQSPSNKVTEKGKDVELRCDPISGHTALYWYRQSLGQGLEFLIYFQGNSAPDKSGLPSDRFSAERTGGSVSTLTIQRTQQEDSAVYLCASSHDRGLDTQYFGPGTRLTVL.

This clonotype was detected ten times or more. The chain recombines TRBV28 with TRBJ2-7; maybe TRBD1 (5 bases). From germline, CDR1 is MDHEN and CDR2 SYDVKM. This CDR3 comprises 15 residues. V was clipped by 5 bases and J by 3 bases, with 17 bases between them. Here the CDR3 DNA reads TGTGCCAGCAGTGCGATCGAAATGACAGACTACGAGCAGTACTTC. Encoded protein: CASSAIEMTDYEQYF.

This clonotype was recorded a few times. This rearrangement joins TRBV28 to TRBJ2-7; D is possibly TRBD2 (5 bases). V dropped 4 bases and J dropped 2 bases, with 12 bases sitting between them. Germline CDR1 and CDR2: MDHEN and SYDVKM. The CDR3 is 14 amino acids. CDR3 coding DNA: TGTGCCAGCAGTTCCGGGAAGGTTACCTACGAGCAGTACTTC. It yields the protein CASSSGKVTYEQYF. Full variable domain (rest looked up from reference TRBV28 and TRBJ2-7): DVKVTQSSRYLVKRTGEKVFLECVQDMDHENMFWYRQDPGLGLRLIYFSYDVKMKEKGDIPEGYSVSREKKERFSLILESASTNQTSMYLCASSSGKVTYEQYFGPGTRLTVT.

This chain links TRBV7-3 with TRBJ2-1; 8 bases are shared with TRBD2. J gave up 12 bases and V 1 base, and 23 bases lay outside the gene matches. Germline V CDR1 and CDR2: SGHTA, FQGTGA. This CDR3 contains 19 residues. In nucleotides, the CDR3 is TGTGCCAGCAGCTTAAACCCCCCTAGTGTTGCGGGAGGCTTGGATGGGCAGTTCTTC. The encoded protein is CASSLNPPSVAGGLDGQFF.

This clonotype was detected only a few times. V is TRBV7-4 and J is TRBJ2-4; the match to TRBD2 covers 11 bases. V gave up 10 bases and J gave up 0 bases; unmatched junction bases: 8. The CDR3 totals 16 residues. Looked up from germline, CDR1 is SGHVT and CDR2 is SQSDAQ. The CDR3 reads CANVGTSGLAKNIQYF. The CDR3 DNA sequence: TGTGCCAACGTCGGGACTAGCGGATTAGCCAAAAACATTCAGTACTTC.